The clone carrying this TCR beta chain was seen at least ten times. Its antigen is currently unknown. These data are taken from a study of early T cells in non-severe SARS-CoV-2 infection. TCRdb called the 5' RACE reads again in MiXCR, with one record for every CDR3 protein. The sample has some 30,000 distinct CDR3 sequences, about 4.5% seen once. Findings and caveats of the study: Matching against VDJdb likely underestimated virus-specific expansions, favoring anti-spike CD8.

The sequencing used whole blood, collected at baseline. The origin of this receptor is an adult who was a healthcare worker with PCR-confirmed SARS-CoV-2 infection or an uninfected control (not recorded which).

Here the CDR3 reads CASSVGPASTRSTQYF. In DNA, the CDR3 is TGTGCCAGCAGCGTAGGACCCGCCTCGACTAGAAGTACGCAGTATTTT. The chain uses TRBV9 and TRBJ2-3, with D possibly matching TRBD2 (6 bases). This CDR3 has 16 amino acids. Germline CDR1 and CDR2: SGDLS and YYNGEE. With 0 bases removed from V and 8 bases from J, the gap between germline ends came to 19 bases.